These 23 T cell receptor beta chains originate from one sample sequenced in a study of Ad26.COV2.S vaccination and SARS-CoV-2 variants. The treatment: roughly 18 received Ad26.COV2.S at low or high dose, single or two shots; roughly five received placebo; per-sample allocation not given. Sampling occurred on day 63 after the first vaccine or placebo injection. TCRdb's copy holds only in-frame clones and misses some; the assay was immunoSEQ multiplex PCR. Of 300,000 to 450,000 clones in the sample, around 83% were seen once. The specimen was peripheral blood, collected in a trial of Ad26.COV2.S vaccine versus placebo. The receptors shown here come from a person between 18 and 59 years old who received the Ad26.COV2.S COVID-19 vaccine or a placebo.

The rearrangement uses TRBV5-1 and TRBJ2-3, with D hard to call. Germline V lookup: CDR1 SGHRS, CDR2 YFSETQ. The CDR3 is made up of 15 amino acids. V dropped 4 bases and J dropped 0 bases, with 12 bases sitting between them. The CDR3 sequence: CASSVGTPSTDTQYF. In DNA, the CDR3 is TGCGCCAGCAGCGTGGGTACTCCTAGCACAGATACGCAGTATTTT.

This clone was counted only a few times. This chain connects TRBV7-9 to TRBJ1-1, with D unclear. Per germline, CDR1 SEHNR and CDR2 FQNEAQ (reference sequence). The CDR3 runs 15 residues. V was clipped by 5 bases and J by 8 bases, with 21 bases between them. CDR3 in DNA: TGTGCCAGCAGCCCGTCCCCGCAAGGGAAGGAGGAAGCTTTCTTT. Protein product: CASSPSPQGKEEAFF.

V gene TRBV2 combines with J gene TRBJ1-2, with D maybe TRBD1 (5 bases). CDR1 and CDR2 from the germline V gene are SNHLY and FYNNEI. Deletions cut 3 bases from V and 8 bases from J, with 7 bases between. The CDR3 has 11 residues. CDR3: CASSDRDGYTF. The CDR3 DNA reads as TGTGCCAGCAGTGACAGGGACGGCTACACCTTC.

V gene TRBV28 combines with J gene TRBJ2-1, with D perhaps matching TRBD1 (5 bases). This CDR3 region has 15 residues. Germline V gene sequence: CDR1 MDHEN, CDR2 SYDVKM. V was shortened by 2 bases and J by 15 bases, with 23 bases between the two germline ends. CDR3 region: CASSLPRTGHGSPFF. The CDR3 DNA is TGTGCCAGCAGTTTACCACGAACCGGACATGGTTCTCCGTTCTTC. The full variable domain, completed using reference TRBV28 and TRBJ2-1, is DVKVTQSSRYLVKRTGEKVFLECVQDMDHENMFWYRQDPGLGLRLIYFSYDVKMKEKGDIPEGYSVSREKKERFSLILESASTNQTSMYLCASSLPRTGHGSPFFGPGTRLTVL.

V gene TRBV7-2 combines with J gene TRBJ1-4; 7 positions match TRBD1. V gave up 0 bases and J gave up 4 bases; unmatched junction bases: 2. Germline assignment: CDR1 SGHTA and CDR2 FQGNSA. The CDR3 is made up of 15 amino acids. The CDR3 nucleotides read TGTGCCAGCAGCTTAGCGACAGGGTATAATGAAAAACTGTTTTTT. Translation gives CASSLATGYNEKLFF.

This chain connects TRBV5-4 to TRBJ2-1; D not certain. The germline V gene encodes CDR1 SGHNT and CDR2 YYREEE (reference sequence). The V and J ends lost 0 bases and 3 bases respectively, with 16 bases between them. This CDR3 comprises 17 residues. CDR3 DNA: TGTGCCAGCAGCTTGGCGCCCGTGGCAGCAAGCTACAATGAGCAGTTCTTC. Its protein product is CASSLAPVAASYNEQFF.

CDR3 in DNA: TGTGCCAGCAGCTTAGCGCGCAGGGGCTTCGGGGAGCTGTTTTTT. Protein sequence: CASSLARRGFGELFF. V gene TRBV7-2 combines with J gene TRBJ2-2; tentatively, D is TRBD1 (6 bases). There are 15 residues in the CDR3. The V end was cut by 0 bases, the J end by 7 bases, with 12 bases between. Germline CDR1 is SGHTA and CDR2 is FQGNSA. Full variable domain (missing parts from reference TRBV7-2 and TRBJ2-2): GAGVSQSPSNKVTEKGKDVELRCDPISGHTALYWYRQSLGQGLEFLIYFQGNSAPDKSGLPSDRFSAERTGGSVSTLTIQRTQQEDSAVYLCASSLARRGFGELFFGEGSRLTVL.

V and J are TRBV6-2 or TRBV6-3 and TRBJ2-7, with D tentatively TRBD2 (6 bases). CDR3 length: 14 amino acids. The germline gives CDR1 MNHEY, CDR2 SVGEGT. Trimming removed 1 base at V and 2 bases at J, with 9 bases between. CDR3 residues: CASSYYTGAYEQYF. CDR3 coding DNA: TGTGCCAGCAGTTACTACACGGGGGCCTACGAGCAGTACTTC.

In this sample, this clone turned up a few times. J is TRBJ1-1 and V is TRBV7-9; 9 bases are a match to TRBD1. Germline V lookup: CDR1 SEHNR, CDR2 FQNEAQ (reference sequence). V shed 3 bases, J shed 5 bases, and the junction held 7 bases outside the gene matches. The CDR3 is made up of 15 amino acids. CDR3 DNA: TGTGCCAGCAGCTTGTTCCGGGACAGGGATACTGAAGCTTTCTTT. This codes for CASSLFRDRDTEAFF.

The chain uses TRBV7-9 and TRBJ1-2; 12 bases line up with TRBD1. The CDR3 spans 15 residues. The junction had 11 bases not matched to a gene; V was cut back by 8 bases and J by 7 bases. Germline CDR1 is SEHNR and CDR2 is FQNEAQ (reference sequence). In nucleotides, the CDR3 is TGTGCCAGCGGGACAGGGGGCGCACCCTCTGCTGGCTACACCTTC. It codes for CASGTGGAPSAGYTF.

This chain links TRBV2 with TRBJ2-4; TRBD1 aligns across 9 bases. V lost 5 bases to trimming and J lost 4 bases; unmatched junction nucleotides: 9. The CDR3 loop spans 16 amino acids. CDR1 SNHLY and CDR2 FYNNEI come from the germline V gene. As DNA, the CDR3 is TGTGCCAGCAGTTCCCGGGACAGGGCCTTAAAAAACATTCAGTACTTC. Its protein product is CASSSRDRALKNIQYF.

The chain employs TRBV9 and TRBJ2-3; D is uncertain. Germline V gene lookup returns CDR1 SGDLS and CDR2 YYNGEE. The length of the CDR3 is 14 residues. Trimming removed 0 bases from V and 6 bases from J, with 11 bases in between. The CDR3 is CASSVVQARDTQYF. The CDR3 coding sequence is TGTGCCAGCAGCGTAGTTCAGGCTCGCGATACGCAGTATTTT.

The CDR3, as DNA: TGCGCCAGCAGCTTGGACACAGGCTCTGGAAACACCATATATTTT. Its protein is CASSLDTGSGNTIYF. The chain recombines TRBV5-1 with TRBJ1-3; maybe TRBD1 (5 bases). V was shortened by 0 bases and J by 0 bases, with 7 bases between the two germline ends. The CDR3 is made up of 15 amino acids. Germline V gives CDR1 SGHRS, CDR2 YFSETQ.

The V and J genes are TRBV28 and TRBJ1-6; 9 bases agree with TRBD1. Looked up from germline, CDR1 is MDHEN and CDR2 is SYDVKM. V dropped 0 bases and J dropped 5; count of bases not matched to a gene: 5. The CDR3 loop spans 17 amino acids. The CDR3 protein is CASSLWGQGWNNSPLHF. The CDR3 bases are TGTGCCAGCAGTTTATGGGGACAGGGATGGAATAATTCACCCCTCCACTTT.

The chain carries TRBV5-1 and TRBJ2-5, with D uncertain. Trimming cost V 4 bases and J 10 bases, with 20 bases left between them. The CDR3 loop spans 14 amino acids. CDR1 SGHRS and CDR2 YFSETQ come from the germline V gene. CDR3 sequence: CASSPATLFLDQYF. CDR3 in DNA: TGCGCCAGCAGCCCGGCCACCTTGTTCTTGGACCAGTACTTC.

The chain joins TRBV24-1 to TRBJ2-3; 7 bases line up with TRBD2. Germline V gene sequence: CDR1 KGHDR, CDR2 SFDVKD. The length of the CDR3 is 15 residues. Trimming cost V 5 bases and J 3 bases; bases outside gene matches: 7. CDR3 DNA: TGTGCCACCAGTGTCGGGGCGGGAGAGACAGATACGCAGTATTTT. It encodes CATSVGAGETDTQYF.

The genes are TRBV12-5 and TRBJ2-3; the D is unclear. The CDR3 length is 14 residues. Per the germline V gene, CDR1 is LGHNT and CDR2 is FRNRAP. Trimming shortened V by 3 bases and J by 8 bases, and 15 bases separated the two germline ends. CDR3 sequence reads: CASGLGVRIGTQYF. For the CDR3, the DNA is TGTGCTAGTGGTTTAGGAGTGCGGATCGGTACGCAGTATTTT.

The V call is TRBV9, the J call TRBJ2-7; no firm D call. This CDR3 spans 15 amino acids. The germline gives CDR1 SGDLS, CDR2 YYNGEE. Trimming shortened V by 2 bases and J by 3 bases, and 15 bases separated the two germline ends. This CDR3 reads CASSVGFPSDYEQYF. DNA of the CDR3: TGTGCCAGCAGCGTTGGGTTTCCCAGCGACTACGAGCAGTACTTC.

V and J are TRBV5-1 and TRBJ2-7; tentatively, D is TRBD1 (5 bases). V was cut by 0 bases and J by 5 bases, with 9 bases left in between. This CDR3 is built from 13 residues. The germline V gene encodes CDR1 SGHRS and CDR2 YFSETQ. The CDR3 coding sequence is TGCGCCAGCAGCTTGGTTGTAGGGGACGAGCAGTACTTC. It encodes CASSLVVGDEQYF.

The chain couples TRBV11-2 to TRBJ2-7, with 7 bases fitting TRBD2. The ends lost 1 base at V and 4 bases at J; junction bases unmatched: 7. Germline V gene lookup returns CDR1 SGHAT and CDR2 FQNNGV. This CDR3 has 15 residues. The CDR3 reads CASSLAGGGSYEQYF. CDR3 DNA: TGTGCCAGCAGCTTAGCAGGCGGGGGATCTTACGAGCAGTACTTC.

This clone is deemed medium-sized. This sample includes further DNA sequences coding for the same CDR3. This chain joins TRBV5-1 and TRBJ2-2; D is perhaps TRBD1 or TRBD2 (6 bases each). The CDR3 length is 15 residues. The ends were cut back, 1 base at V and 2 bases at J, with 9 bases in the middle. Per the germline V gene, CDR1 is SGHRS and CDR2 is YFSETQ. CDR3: CASSLTGTNTGELFF. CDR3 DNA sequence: TGCGCCAGCAGCTTGACAGGGACTAACACCGGGGAGCTGTTTTTT.

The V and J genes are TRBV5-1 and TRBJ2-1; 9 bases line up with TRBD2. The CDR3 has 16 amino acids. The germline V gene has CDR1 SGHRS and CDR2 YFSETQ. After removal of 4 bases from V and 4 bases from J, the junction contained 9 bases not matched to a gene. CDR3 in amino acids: CASSPSRAGGYNEQFF. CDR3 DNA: TGCGCCAGCAGCCCCTCTCGGGCGGGGGGGTACAATGAGCAGTTCTTC.

CDR3 residues: CASSLATGAYEQYF. The CDR3 nucleotides are TGTGCCAGCAGCTTGGCGACAGGGGCCTACGAGCAGTACTTC. This chain uses TRBV13 with TRBJ2-7; 8 bases agree with TRBD1. The CDR3 runs 14 residues. CDR1 and CDR2 from the germline V gene are PRHDT and FYEKMQ (reference sequence). V lost 3 bases to trimming and J lost 2 bases; unmatched junction nucleotides: 3.